The present T cell receptor beta chain was sequenced within a study of graft-versus-host responses after intestinal transplantation. Overall study context: Transplantation in recipients was multivisceral, liver-intestinal, or isolated intestinal. Findings and caveats of the study: GvH clones surfaced in recipient marrow, some emerging earlier in ileum or blood.

CDR1 is MNHEY and CDR2 is SMNVEV in the germline V gene (reference sequence). The CDR3 is 17 residues long. Trimming at V came to 6 bases and at J to 8 bases, leaving 14 bases not matched to a gene. In the case of this clone: Antigen specificity is unknown.

Repertoires were generated with immunoSEQ multiplex PCR, while TCRdb's copy carries only in-frame clones and drops some. The sample lists approximately 58,000 clones; around nine tenths were seen once. The V call is TRBV27, the J call TRBJ2-4; the match to TRBD1 covers 12 bases. The sample consisted of PBMCs, taken 26 days after transplant. The sequence came from a human patient who received an intestinal transplant, so some T cells may come from the graft donor. This chain's CDR3 is CASRSPRDRGRGDIQYF. DNA of the CDR3: TGTGCCAGCAGATCCCCCCGGGACAGGGGGCGCGGGGACATTCAGTACTTC.